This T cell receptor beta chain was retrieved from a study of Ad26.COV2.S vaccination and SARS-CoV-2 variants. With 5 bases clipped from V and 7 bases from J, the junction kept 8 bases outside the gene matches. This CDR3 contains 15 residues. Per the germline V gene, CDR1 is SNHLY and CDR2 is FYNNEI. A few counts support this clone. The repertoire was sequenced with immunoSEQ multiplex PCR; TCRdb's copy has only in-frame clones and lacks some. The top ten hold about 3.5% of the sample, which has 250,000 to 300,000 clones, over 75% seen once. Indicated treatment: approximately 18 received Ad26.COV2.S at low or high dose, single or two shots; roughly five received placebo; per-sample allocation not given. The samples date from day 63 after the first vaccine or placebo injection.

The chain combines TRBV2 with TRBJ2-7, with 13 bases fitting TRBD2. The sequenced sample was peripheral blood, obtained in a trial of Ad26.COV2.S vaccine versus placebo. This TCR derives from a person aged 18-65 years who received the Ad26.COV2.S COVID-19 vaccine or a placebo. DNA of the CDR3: TGTGCCAGCAGTCGAAAACTAGCGGGGGGGCATGAGCAGTACTTC. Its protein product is CASSRKLAGGHEQYF.